A selection of T cell receptor beta chains follows, all from one sample in a study of cytomegalovirus exposure and HLA in healthy donors. Sequencing used immunoSEQ multiplex PCR; TCRdb keeps in-frame clones, though not all of them. The sample holds roughly 190,000 clones, over 70% seen once. Sequencing input: PBMCs. Receptors originate from a man in his fifties or sixties in good health and CMV-seronegative. Each CDR3 is given with its conserved first and last residue. Each record gives: V gene, D gene, J gene, clone size, CDR3 protein, CDR3 DNA. A D gene is named only where the DNA matches it firmly. Where a row states a size, it is once, few, many or the class of an expanded clone; other rows omit it.

V gene: TRBV20-1; D gene: -; J gene: TRBJ2-3; clone size: once; CDR3 protein: CSALPQDTQYF; CDR3 DNA: TGCAGTGCCCTCCCTCAGGATACGCAGTATTTT
V gene: TRBV5-1; D gene: -; J gene: TRBJ2-2; clone size: -; CDR3 protein: CASSLAIGQKTIAGELFF; CDR3 DNA: TGCGCCAGCAGCTTGGCGATAGGACAGAAGACGATCGCCGGGGAGCTGTTTTTT
V gene: TRBV29-1; D gene: TRBD1; J gene: TRBJ2-3; clone size: -; CDR3 protein: CSAAPGQDTDTQYF; CDR3 DNA: TGCAGCGCAGCACCGGGACAGGACACAGATACGCAGTATTTT
V gene: TRBV6-1; D gene: -; J gene: TRBJ2-4; clone size: -; CDR3 protein: CASSVPGNIQYF; CDR3 DNA: TGTGCCAGCAGCGTCCCGGGGAACATTCAGTACTTC
V gene: TRBV14; D gene: TRBD2; J gene: TRBJ2-1; clone size: -; CDR3 protein: CASSQVAGGFYNEQFF; CDR3 DNA: TGTGCCAGCAGCCAAGTAGCGGGGGGATTCTACAATGAGCAGTTCTTC
V gene: TRBV9; D gene: -; J gene: TRBJ2-7; clone size: once; CDR3 protein: CASSGDNYEQYF; CDR3 DNA: TGTGCCAGCAGCGGGGACAACTACGAGCAGTACTTC
V gene: TRBV29-1; D gene: -; J gene: TRBJ2-1; clone size: -; CDR3 protein: CSVEEQQETNNEQFF; CDR3 DNA: TGCAGCGTTGAAGAGCAGCAGGAGACTAACAATGAGCAGTTCTTC
V gene: TRBV5-1; D gene: TRBD2; J gene: TRBJ2-3; clone size: -; CDR3 protein: CASSLTSVRTDTQYF; CDR3 DNA: TGCGCCAGCAGTTTGACTAGCGTCAGAACAGATACGCAGTATTTT
V gene: TRBV18; D gene: -; J gene: TRBJ2-7; clone size: -; CDR3 protein: CASSPGLPYEQYF; CDR3 DNA: TGTGCCAGCTCACCAGGGCTACCCTACGAGCAGTACTTC
V gene: TRBV4-3; D gene: -; J gene: TRBJ2-5; clone size: -; CDR3 protein: CASSQESQETQYF; CDR3 DNA: TGCGCCAGCAGCCAGGAGTCACAAGAGACCCAGTACTTC
V gene: TRBV9; D gene: -; J gene: TRBJ2-3; clone size: few; CDR3 protein: CASSVAPTQGLGTDTQYF; CDR3 DNA: TGTGCCAGCAGCGTAGCTCCCACACAGGGTTTAGGCACAGATACGCAGTATTTT
V gene: TRBV18; D gene: TRBD1; J gene: TRBJ2-7; clone size: -; CDR3 protein: CASHPGQGYEQYF; CDR3 DNA: TGTGCCAGCCATCCGGGACAGGGCTACGAGCAGTACTTC
V gene: TRBV30; D gene: TRBD1; J gene: TRBJ1-4; clone size: -; CDR3 protein: CAWGRQGRGEKLFF; CDR3 DNA: TGTGCCTGGGGAAGACAGGGGAGAGGAGAAAAACTGTTTTTT
V gene: TRBV10-3; D gene: TRBD1; J gene: TRBJ1-1; clone size: -; CDR3 protein: CAITAYRGSTEAFF; CDR3 DNA: TGTGCCATCACCGCCTACAGGGGTTCAACTGAAGCTTTCTTT
V gene: TRBV5-1; D gene: -; J gene: TRBJ2-3; clone size: -; CDR3 protein: CASSLGGLLLTDTQYF; CDR3 DNA: TGCGCCAGCAGCTTGGGGGGACTCCTTCTCACAGATACGCAGTATTTT
V gene: TRBV11-3; D gene: TRBD1; J gene: TRBJ2-7; clone size: once; CDR3 protein: CASSGRTGFEQYF; CDR3 DNA: TGTGCCAGCAGCGGCCGGACAGGGTTCGAGCAGTACTTC
V gene: TRBV18; D gene: TRBD1; J gene: TRBJ2-2; clone size: once; CDR3 protein: CASSPFLQTGAQGTGELFF; CDR3 DNA: TGTGCCAGCTCACCTTTCTTACAAACAGGGGCCCAAGGCACCGGGGAGCTGTTTTTT
V gene: TRBV10-3; D gene: TRBD1; J gene: TRBJ1-2; clone size: -; CDR3 protein: CAIGTGLYGYTF; CDR3 DNA: TGTGCCATCGGGACAGGGCTCTATGGCTACACCTTC
V gene: TRBV6-5; D gene: -; J gene: TRBJ1-1; clone size: once; CDR3 protein: CASSYSARLNTEAFF; CDR3 DNA: TGTGCCAGCAGTTACTCAGCCAGGTTGAACACTGAAGCTTTCTTT
V gene: TRBV6-5; D gene: -; J gene: TRBJ2-3; clone size: -; CDR3 protein: CASRRAQFSTDTQYF; CDR3 DNA: TGTGCCAGCAGGAGGGCACAGTTTAGCACAGATACGCAGTATTTT
V gene: TRBV5-4; D gene: -; J gene: TRBJ2-7; clone size: -; CDR3 protein: CASSPGGGRGGPTYEQYF; CDR3 DNA: TGTGCCAGCAGCCCGGGCGGGGGAAGGGGGGGCCCCACCTACGAGCAGTACTTC
V gene: TRBV5-6; D gene: -; J gene: TRBJ2-3; clone size: few; CDR3 protein: CASSLVGVSTDTQYF; CDR3 DNA: TGTGCCAGCAGCTTGGTAGGGGTTAGCACAGATACGCAGTATTTT
V gene: TRBV10-1; D gene: TRBD2; J gene: TRBJ2-3; clone size: -; CDR3 protein: CANSDAGRADTQYF; CDR3 DNA: TGCGCCAACAGTGATGCAGGGAGGGCAGATACGCAGTATTTT
V gene: TRBV20-1; D gene: -; J gene: TRBJ2-5; clone size: -; CDR3 protein: CSVVRGETQYF; CDR3 DNA: TGCAGTGTCGTGAGGGGGGAGACCCAGTACTTC
V gene: TRBV4-3; D gene: TRBD2; J gene: TRBJ2-7; clone size: -; CDR3 protein: CASSQEPGGEQYF; CDR3 DNA: TGCGCCAGCAGCCAAGAGCCGGGGGGCGAGCAGTACTTC
V gene: TRBV5-4; D gene: TRBD1; J gene: TRBJ2-7; clone size: few; CDR3 protein: CASSLGQGPSGYEQYF; CDR3 DNA: TGTGCCAGCAGCTTGGGACAGGGCCCATCGGGCTACGAGCAGTACTTC
V gene: TRBV4-1; D gene: TRBD2; J gene: TRBJ2-7; clone size: -; CDR3 protein: CASSQGTSNSYEQYF; CDR3 DNA: TGCGCCAGCAGCCAAGGGACTAGCAATTCCTACGAGCAGTACTTC
V gene: TRBV29-1; D gene: TRBD1; J gene: TRBJ1-3; clone size: -; CDR3 protein: CSVDPTGDGNTIYF; CDR3 DNA: TGCAGCGTTGACCCGACAGGGGATGGAAACACCATATATTTT
V gene: TRBV4-3; D gene: TRBD1; J gene: TRBJ1-1; clone size: -; CDR3 protein: CASSQGLRGMNTEAFF; CDR3 DNA: TGCGCCAGCAGCCAAGGCCTCAGGGGGATGAACACTGAAGCTTTCTTT
V gene: TRBV19; D gene: -; J gene: TRBJ1-5; clone size: -; CDR3 protein: CASSPGRGRGAPNQPQHF; CDR3 DNA: TGTGCCAGTAGTCCCGGAAGGGGTCGGGGGGCGCCGAATCAGCCCCAGCATTTT
V gene: TRBV6-5; D gene: -; J gene: TRBJ2-7; clone size: -; CDR3 protein: CASSEGGREQYF; CDR3 DNA: TGTGCCAGCAGTGAGGGGGGGCGCGAGCAGTACTTC
V gene: TRBV7-2; D gene: -; J gene: TRBJ1-1; clone size: -; CDR3 protein: CASSFSRDTEAFF; CDR3 DNA: TGTGCCAGCAGCTTTAGCCGGGACACTGAAGCTTTCTTT
V gene: TRBV5-1; D gene: TRBD2; J gene: TRBJ2-1; clone size: -; CDR3 protein: CASSPVDLAGGRDEQFF; CDR3 DNA: TGCGCCAGCAGCCCGGTAGACCTAGCGGGGGGGCGAGATGAGCAGTTCTTC
V gene: TRBV7-2; D gene: TRBD1; J gene: TRBJ2-5; clone size: -; CDR3 protein: CASSFPGTVRETQYF; CDR3 DNA: TGTGCCAGCAGCTTCCCCGGGACAGTGAGGGAGACCCAGTACTTC
V gene: TRBV10-1; D gene: TRBD1; J gene: TRBJ2-3; clone size: -; CDR3 protein: CASSGDRGGDTQYF; CDR3 DNA: TGCGCCAGCAGTGGGGACAGGGGCGGAGATACGCAGTATTTT
V gene: TRBV7-2; D gene: -; J gene: TRBJ2-5; clone size: -; CDR3 protein: CASSLRQLQETQYF; CDR3 DNA: TGTGCCAGCAGCTTACGACAGCTCCAAGAGACCCAGTACTTC
V gene: TRBV9; D gene: TRBD1; J gene: TRBJ2-6; clone size: -; CDR3 protein: CASSVDRVLTGANVLTF; CDR3 DNA: TGTGCCAGCAGCGTGGACAGGGTACTAACAGGGGCCAACGTCCTGACTTTC
V gene: TRBV6-5; D gene: -; J gene: TRBJ1-6; clone size: -; CDR3 protein: CASNAGVDSPLHF; CDR3 DNA: TGTGCCAGCAACGCAGGGGTAGATTCACCCCTCCACTTT
V gene: TRBV2; D gene: -; J gene: TRBJ2-1; clone size: -; CDR3 protein: CASSVLAHEQFF; CDR3 DNA: TGTGCCAGCAGTGTCCTAGCCCATGAGCAGTTCTTC
V gene: TRBV30; D gene: TRBD1; J gene: TRBJ1-2; clone size: -; CDR3 protein: CAWSPTGVGGYTF; CDR3 DNA: TGTGCCTGGAGCCCGACAGGGGTCGGGGGCTACACCTTC